This entry concerns a single T cell receptor beta chain. No antigen is known for it. This specimen belongs to a study of early T cells in non-severe SARS-CoV-2 infection. Study overall: Unpaired chains resulted from sequencing bulk RNA of unsorted whole blood.

Findings and caveats of the study: Lookups in VDJdb leaned toward anti-spike CD8 responses and missed private and CD4 specificities.

The TCR library protocol was used to attach unique molecular identifiers. These identifiers were attached to individual cDNA molecules. One entry per CDR3 protein, called by TCRdb with MiXCR from the 5' RACE reads. The sample includes around 77,000 distinct CDR3 sequences, over 9% of them seen just once. CDR3 size: 17 residues. From germline, CDR1 is LGHNA and CDR2 YSLEER. Trimming took off 0 bases at V and 0 bases at J, with 13 bases between the two ends. This clonotype was sampled from an adult who was a healthcare worker with PCR-confirmed SARS-CoV-2 infection or an uninfected control (not recorded which). This material consisted of whole blood, taken at baseline. This chain links TRBV4-3 with TRBJ2-3; no firm D call. CDR3 sequence (DNA): TGCGCCAGCAGCCAAGATCAGTCGACGCCGAGCACAGATACGCAGTATTTT. It yields the protein CASSQDQSTPSTDTQYF.